The present T cell receptor beta chain was sequenced within a study of blood T cell repertoires in COVID-19. Germline lookup yields CDR1 DFQATT and CDR2 SNEGSKA (reference sequence). Trimming cost V 6 bases and J 4 bases, with 10 bases left between them. This CDR3 comprises 11 residues. Assay used: immunoSEQ multiplex PCR; TCRdb lists only in-frame clones, some missing. The repertoire holds more than 95,000 clones, with roughly 91% as singletons. The chain recombines TRBV20-1 with TRBJ2-7; D gene unclear. The material sequenced was peripheral blood. This sequence originates from a human donor in a cohort sampled during active COVID-19. CDR3 DNA sequence: TGCAGTGCCGGTTATGGTTACGAGCAGTACTTC. Protein product: CSAGYGYEQYF.